This T cell receptor (beta chain) was obtained from a study of blood T cell repertoires in COVID-19. About the study: COVID-19 samples collected from the United States, Italy and Spain covered acute and convalescent phases. In each case, the material was cDNA or gDNA derived from T cells, B-cell-depleted T cells, or PBMCs.

The Seattle site enrolled patients during active infection and followed them longitudinally. This clone was picked up a small number of times. The CDR3 has 13 residues. Germline lookup yields CDR1 MGHRA and CDR2 YSYEKL. The ends were cut back, 2 bases at V and 1 base at J, with 6 bases in the middle. Sequencing used immunoSEQ multiplex PCR; TCRdb keeps in-frame clones, though not all of them. The sample has some 290,000 clones; around 91% are singletons. The chain has TRBV4-1 and TRBJ2-7, with D unclear. What was sequenced was peripheral blood. The TCR sequence derives from a woman aged 40 to 49 with COVID-19, enrolled during active disease. CDR3 coding DNA: TGCGCCAGCAGCCAAACGGTATCCTACGAGCAGTACTTC. Translating it yields CASSQTVSYEQYF.